What follows describes a single T cell receptor beta chain. The source of the sample is a study of T cell changes during pregnancy in multiple sclerosis. Sequenced by immunoSEQ multiplex PCR; TCRdb stores in-frame clones only, minus some. Here the sample spans about 38,000 clones, 88% being singletons. Germline V gene sequence: CDR1 MGHRA, CDR2 YSYEKL. V shed 2 bases, J shed 4 bases, and the junction held 14 bases outside the gene matches. The CDR3 is made up of 19 amino acids. The chain joins TRBV4-1 to TRBJ1-6; TRBD1 matches at 7 bases. The source is a female donor with multiple sclerosis, enrolled in a pregnancy study. This sample comprised CD8+ T cells from peripheral blood mononuclear cells, obtained in the third trimester of pregnancy. The chain's CDR3 is CASSQRVVGTDYYNSPLHF. CDR3 nucleotides: TGCGCCAGCAGCCAAAGGGTCGTCGGGACAGATTATTATAATTCACCCCTCCACTTT.